Below are 30 T cell receptor beta chains sequenced from a single sample in a study of T cells in tumors after PD-1 blockade. Sequencing was performed with immunoSEQ multiplex PCR; in TCRdb, only in-frame clones are kept and a portion is missing. The data hold fewer than 40,000 clones, with about three quarters observed a single time. This specimen consisted of PBMCs, obtained after anti-PD-1 treatment. The receptors were gathered from a human donor with basal cell carcinoma.

This chain connects TRBV7-8 to TRBJ2-7; 9 bases align to TRBD2. The CDR3 is 14 residues long. Trimming took 6 bases from V and 1 from J; bases not matched to a gene: 4. Germline V gives CDR1 SGHVS, CDR2 FQNEAQ. CDR3 sequence: CASRPTSGSYEQYF. The DNA of the CDR3 is TGTGCCAGCAGACCGACTAGCGGTTCCTACGAGCAGTACTTC.

The chain is built from TRBV6-6 and TRBJ2-2; tentatively, D is TRBD1 or TRBD2 (5 bases each). The V end was cut by 6 bases, the J end by 1 base, with 9 bases between. Germline CDR1 reads MNHNY; CDR2 reads SVGAGI (reference sequence). The length of the CDR3 is 14 residues. The CDR3 DNA reads TGTGCCAGCAGAAGGGGAGAGAACACCGGGGAGCTGTTTTTT. Residues: CASRRGENTGELFF.

The chain is built from TRBV7-2 and TRBJ2-7, with D unresolved. The CDR3 runs to 12 residues. Trimming pared 2 bases from V and 3 bases from J, leaving 5 bases between. In germline, CDR1 is SGHTA, CDR2 FQGNSA. DNA for the CDR3: TGTGCCAGCAGCTTAATAAGCTACGAGCAGTACTTC. Its protein product is CASSLISYEQYF.

The rearrangement joins TRBV28 to TRBJ2-5, with unresolved D. Trimming removed 7 bases from V and 2 bases from J, with 17 bases in between. The CDR3 contains 15 residues. Germline V gene lookup returns CDR1 MDHEN and CDR2 SYDVKM. The CDR3 nucleotides are TGTGCCAGCAAACCAGGACGGGTTTTTCAAGAGACCCAGTACTTC. Amino acids: CASKPGRVFQETQYF.

J is TRBJ2-2 and V is TRBV7-3; D is uncertain. V dropped 6 bases and J dropped 5 bases, with 16 bases sitting between them. Germline lookup yields CDR1 SGHTA and CDR2 FQGTGA. The CDR3 sequence is 15 residues long. CDR3 nucleotides: TGTGCCAGCAGTCCGGGCAAGGCACTTACCGGGGAGCTGTTTTTT. Amino acids: CASSPGKALTGELFF.

This clone was seen only a few times. The genes are TRBV11-3 and TRBJ1-1; no reliable D call. This CDR3 is 13 amino acids long. V was shortened by 10 bases and J by 1 base, with 13 bases between the two germline ends. Per germline, CDR1 SGHNT and CDR2 YENEEA. The chain's CDR3 is CAITPGGNTEAFF. The CDR3 DNA reads as TGTGCCATCACACCAGGCGGGAACACTGAAGCTTTCTTT. The variable domain in full, with the rest retrieved from reference TRBV11-3 and TRBJ1-1, is EAGVVQSPRYKIIEKKQPVAFWCNPISGHNTLYWYLQNLGQGPELLIRYENEEAVDDSQLPKDRFSAERLKGVDSTLKIQPAELGDSAVYLCAITPGGNTEAFFGQGTRLTVV.

This clone appeared once. The J gene is TRBJ1-6, the V gene TRBV7-8; 10 bases map to TRBD1. V lost 1 base, J lost 10 bases, and 4 bases stayed unmatched. The germline CDR1 and CDR2 sequences are SGHVS and FQNEAQ. The CDR3 sequence is 15 residues long. This chain's CDR3 is CASSLGQGAGSPLHF. As DNA, the CDR3 is TGTGCCAGCAGCTTAGGACAGGGGGCTGGGTCACCCCTCCACTTT. Together with reference TRBV7-8 and TRBJ1-6, the CDR3 gives the full variable domain: GAGVSQSPRYKVAKRGQDVALRCDPISGHVSLFWYQQALGQGPEFLTYFQNEAQLDKSGLPSDRFFAERPEGSVSTLKIQRTQQEDSAVYLCASSLGQGAGSPLHFGNGTRLTVT.

This clone was seen just once. The V gene is TRBV19, the J gene TRBJ2-1; D unresolved. The CDR3 contains 15 residues. Germline assignment: CDR1 LNHDA and CDR2 SQIVND (reference sequence). V dropped 2 bases and J dropped 0 bases, with 8 bases sitting between them. CDR3 sequence reads: CASSISQSSYNEQFF. The CDR3 nucleotides are TGTGCCAGTAGTATATCACAGAGCTCCTACAATGAGCAGTTCTTC.

CDR3 amino acids: CASSGRLAGVNEQFF. For the CDR3, the DNA is TGTGCCAGCAGTGGTCGGCTGGCGGGAGTCAATGAGCAGTTCTTC. This chain connects TRBV2 to TRBJ2-1; 7 bases are shared with TRBD2. V dropped 4 bases and J dropped 6; count of bases not matched to a gene: 9. Per germline, CDR1 SNHLY and CDR2 FYNNEI. CDR3 length equals 15 residues.

The CDR3 DNA is TGTGCCAGCAGCTTTAGCGGGGGCTACAATGAGCAGTTCTTC. It encodes CASSFSGGYNEQFF. V gene TRBV7-2 combines with J gene TRBJ2-1; TRBD2 aligns across 9 bases. V gave up 3 bases and J gave up 3 bases; unmatched junction bases: 0. The CDR3 loop spans 14 amino acids. Per the germline V gene, CDR1 is SGHTA and CDR2 is FQGNSA. Full variable domain (remainder filled in from reference TRBV7-2 and TRBJ2-1): GAGVSQSPSNKVTEKGKDVELRCDPISGHTALYWYRQSLGQGLEFLIYFQGNSAPDKSGLPSDRFSAERTGGSVSTLTIQRTQQEDSAVYLCASSFSGGYNEQFFGPGTRLTVL.

The chain uses TRBV3-1 (or the pseudogene TRBV3-2) and TRBJ1-4, with 10 bases aligning to TRBD1. Germline V gives CDR1 LGHDT, CDR2 YNNKEL (reference sequence). This CDR3 has 15 residues. V shed 4 bases, J shed 8 bases, and the junction held 7 bases outside the gene matches. CDR3: CASSPGGTGDEKLFF. The CDR3 nucleotides are TGTGCCAGCAGCCCGGGTGGGACAGGGGACGAAAAACTGTTTTTT.

The chain has TRBV5-1 and TRBJ2-7; D not resolved. This CDR3 has 14 amino acids. V lost 4 bases and J lost 0, with 11 bases in between. Germline CDR1 is SGHRS and CDR2 is YFSETQ. DNA of the CDR3: TGCGCCAGCAGCACCAGGATCAGCTCCTACGAGCAGTACTTC. Translating gives CASSTRISSYEQYF.

V is TRBV2 and J is TRBJ1-1; D is possibly TRBD1 (5 bases). The CDR3 is 12 residues long. Germline assignment: CDR1 SNHLY and CDR2 FYNNEI. Between the trimmed V and J ends, which lost 3 bases and 5 bases, there was a span of 7 bases. In DNA form, the CDR3 reads TGTGCCAGCAGTGACCGGACAACTGAAGCTTTCTTT. As protein: CASSDRTTEAFF.

The chain couples TRBV6-5 to TRBJ2-7; D might be TRBD1 (5 bases). The CDR3 length is 13 residues. Looked up from germline, CDR1 is MNHEY and CDR2 is SVGAGI. With 8 bases removed from V and 7 bases from J, the gap between germline ends came to 18 bases. The CDR3 loop reads CASARGRVREQYF. The DNA for the CDR3 is TGTGCCAGCGCTAGGGGCAGGGTAAGGGAGCAGTACTTC.

This CDR3 is CASSQDPISGNTIYF. In DNA, the CDR3 is TGCGCCAGCAGCCAAGATCCCATATCTGGAAACACCATATATTTT. The rearrangement uses TRBV4-3 and TRBJ1-3; D uncertain. This CDR3 is built from 15 residues. Trimming took off 0 bases at V and 1 base at J, with 7 bases between the two ends. CDR1 LGHNA and CDR2 YSLEER come from the germline V gene.

The chain couples TRBV5-6 to TRBJ2-3; tentatively, D is TRBD2 (8 bases). V shed 3 bases and J shed 2 bases, with 16 bases lying between them. CDR3 length: 16 residues. Germline-derived CDR1 and CDR2 are SGHDT and YYEEEE. CDR3: CASSWTGGGLTDTQYF. As DNA, the CDR3 is TGTGCCAGCAGCTGGACGGGAGGGGGCCTCACAGATACGCAGTATTTT. Supplemented by reference TRBV5-6 and TRBJ2-3, the full variable domain reads DAGVTQSPTHLIKTRGQQVTLRCSPKSGHDTVSWYQQALGQGPQFIFQYYEEEERQRGNFPDRFSGHQFPNYSSELNVNALLLGDSALYLCASSWTGGGLTDTQYFGPGTRLTVL.

The chain joins TRBV12-3 or TRBV12-4 to TRBJ1-1; D is unclear. Trimming cost V 1 base and J 5 bases, with 8 bases left between them. The CDR3 runs 13 residues. The CDR3 DNA reads TGTGCCAGCAGTTTAGTTAGCCAAACTGAAGCTTTCTTT. Translated, it gives CASSLVSQTEAFF.

The CDR3 region has the DNA TGTGCCAGCAGCTTCGGACAGATTAATGAAAAACTGTTTTTT. Translated, it gives CASSFGQINEKLFF. The chain uses TRBV9 and TRBJ1-4; D may be TRBD1 (6 bases). The ends were cut back, 4 bases at V and 4 bases at J, with 11 bases in the middle. CDR1 SGDLS and CDR2 YYNGEE come from the germline V gene. CDR3 length equals 14 residues.

This rearrangement joins TRBV6-2 or TRBV6-3 to TRBJ1-2; 11 nucleotides agree with TRBD1. CDR1 and CDR2 (germline): MNHEY, SVGEGT. The junction had 14 bases not matched to a gene; V was cut back by 6 bases and J by 2 bases. The CDR3 contains 18 residues. CDR3 coding DNA: TGTGCCAGCAGATACCTTTCCGGGACAGGGGGAGCGAACTATGGCTACACCTTC. It yields the protein CASRYLSGTGGANYGYTF.

The CDR3 nucleotides read TGTGCCACCAGTGATGACAGGGAGGTTGGAAACACCATATATTTT. This sequence encodes CATSDDREVGNTIYF. The V call is TRBV24-1, the J call TRBJ1-3, with TRBD1 identical over 7 bases. With V trimmed by 3 bases and J by 3 bases, 4 bases remained unmatched. The CDR3 extends over 15 amino acids. CDR1 KGHDR and CDR2 SFDVKD come from the germline V gene.

J is TRBJ2-3 and V is TRBV15; TRBD2 matches at 10 bases. This CDR3 is 15 amino acids long. J was trimmed by 3 bases and V by 0 bases; bases with no gene match: 0. CDR1 is LNHNV and CDR2 is YYDKDF in the germline V gene (reference sequence). In DNA, the CDR3 is TGTGCCACCAGCAGAGAACTAGCGGGGACAGATACGCAGTATTTT. Translating it yields CATSRELAGTDTQYF.

The chain uses TRBV9 and TRBJ1-1, with D possibly TRBD1 on 6 matching bases. The germline CDR1 and CDR2 sequences are SGDLS and YYNGEE. V was shortened by 0 bases and J by 4 bases, with 10 bases between the two germline ends. This CDR3 has 14 amino acids. CDR3 residues: CASSVGEGGTEAFF. The CDR3 DNA follows: TGTGCCAGCAGCGTAGGCGAGGGGGGCACTGAAGCTTTCTTT.

The rearrangement joins TRBV2 to TRBJ2-5; D is possibly TRBD1 or TRBD2 (5 bases each). The CDR3 sequence is 15 residues long. CDR1 and CDR2 (germline): SNHLY, FYNNEI. Trimming took off 2 bases at V and 5 bases at J, with 15 bases between the two ends. This CDR3 reads CASSELGVGPETQYF. The CDR3 nucleotides read TGTGCCAGCAGTGAATTGGGGGTCGGCCCTGAGACCCAGTACTTC.

Only a few counts were recorded for this clone. V gene TRBV9 combines with J gene TRBJ1-5; 9 bases are a match to TRBD1. The CDR3 extends over 14 amino acids. Germline V CDR1 and CDR2: SGDLS, YYNGEE. After removal of 4 bases from V and 6 bases from J, the junction contained 5 bases not matched to a gene. This chain's CDR3 is CASSRTGEGQPQHF. The CDR3 nucleotides read TGTGCCAGCAGCCGGACAGGGGAAGGTCAGCCCCAGCATTTT.

V is TRBV28 and J is TRBJ1-5; D possibly corresponds to TRBD1 (6 bases). CDR3 length: 15 amino acids. V shed 6 bases and J shed 4 bases, with 16 bases lying between them. Germline CDR1 MDHEN, CDR2 SYDVKM. CDR3 nucleotides: TGTGCCAGCAGCCCGCCCGACAGGAAGAATCAGCCCCAGCATTTT. Protein: CASSPPDRKNQPQHF.

V and J are TRBV7-9 and TRBJ2-3; unclear D gene. The V gene lost 5 bases and the J gene lost 2 bases, with 17 bases spanning the gap. The germline V gene encodes CDR1 SEHNR and CDR2 FQNEAQ (reference sequence). This CDR3 comprises 16 residues. For the CDR3, the DNA is TGTGCCAGCAGCCCTCGGACGAGTAAACTCACAGATACGCAGTATTTT. This gives the protein CASSPRTSKLTDTQYF.

This sequence joins TRBV10-1 and TRBJ1-4; D might be TRBD1 (6 bases). Germline values: CDR1 WNHNN, CDR2 SYGVQD (reference sequence). This CDR3 region has 16 residues. The V end was cut by 7 bases, the J end by 0 bases, with 15 bases between. CDR3 bases: TGCGCCAGCATCCCCGAGGGGGGAGCAACTAATGAAAAACTGTTTTTT. This translates into CASIPEGGATNEKLFF.

V is TRBV19 and J is TRBJ2-7, with a weak D call TRBD2 (5 bases). V was pared by 3 bases and J by 4 bases, with 16 bases between. Germline CDR1 and CDR2: LNHDA and SQIVND (reference sequence). This CDR3 comprises 15 residues. This chain's CDR3 is CASSIGSGHGYEQYF. The CDR3 DNA sequence: TGTGCCAGTAGTATCGGAAGCGGTCATGGTTACGAGCAGTACTTC.

The chain links TRBV5-1 to TRBJ1-6; 11 bases are a match to TRBD1. Germline lookup yields CDR1 SGHRS and CDR2 YFSETQ. The CDR3 extends over 17 amino acids. V was pared by 4 bases and J by 8 bases, with 11 bases of the junction left unmatched. The DNA of the CDR3 is TGCGCCAGCAGCCGCCTAGGAGGGACAGGGGGAGATTCACCCCTCCACTTT. As protein: CASSRLGGTGGDSPLHF. The variable domain in full, completed from reference TRBV5-1 and TRBJ1-6, reads KAGVTQTPRYLIKTRGQQVTLSCSPISGHRSVSWYQQTPGQGLQFLFEYFSETQRNKGNFPGRFSGRQFSNSRSEMNVSTLELGDSALYLCASSRLGGTGGDSPLHFGNGTRLTVT.

The chain employs TRBV7-8 and TRBJ2-7; 10 bases are a match to TRBD1. The CDR3 runs to 13 residues. Germline assignment: CDR1 SGHVS and CDR2 FQNEAQ. J gave up 3 bases and V 5 bases, and 1 base lay outside the gene matches. The CDR3 bases are TGTGCCAGCAGCCGGACAGGGGGCTACGAGCAGTACTTC. It codes for CASSRTGGYEQYF. Complete variable domain (other parts from reference TRBV7-8 and TRBJ2-7): GAGVSQSPRYKVAKRGQDVALRCDPISGHVSLFWYQQALGQGPEFLTYFQNEAQLDKSGLPSDRFFAERPEGSVSTLKIQRTQQEDSAVYLCASSRTGGYEQYFGPGTRLTVT.